This T cell receptor (beta chain) derives from a study of blood T cell repertoires in COVID-19. Study summary: Samples came from the United States, Italy and Spain, spanning acute and convalescent COVID-19. T cells, B-cell-depleted T cells, or PBMCs provided the cDNA or gDNA that served as material.

As originally analysed: Nucleated cell counts were estimated from reference gene primer amplification. The repertoire was sequenced with immunoSEQ multiplex PCR; TCRdb's copy has only in-frame clones and lacks some. The D gene and trimming were derived from the DNA, and the V and J assignments and clone size from that table. This table holds hundreds of thousands of clones, 90% found once. The CDR3 sequence is 11 residues long. CDR1 is DFQATT, CDR2 SNEGSKA, per germline (reference sequence). V shed 7 bases and J 1 base; nucleotides not matched to a gene: 0. The sequenced sample consisted of peripheral blood. The source of this sequence is a woman aged 18-35 years with acute or convalescent COVID-19. The V gene is TRBV20-1, the J gene TRBJ1-1, with 7 bases identical to TRBD1. Here the CDR3 reads CSGTGNTEAFF. The CDR3 coding sequence is TGCAGTGGGACAGGGAACACTGAAGCTTTCTTT.